This TCR beta chain is drawn from a study of blood T cell repertoires in COVID-19. Overall study: Material from acute and convalescent COVID-19 was sourced from the United States, Italy and Spain. Sample material is recorded as cDNA or gDNA derived from T cells, B-cell-depleted T cells, or PBMCs.

This clone was seen once. Original processing notes: The authors estimated nucleated cell counts from reference gene primer amplification. Clones were read by immunoSEQ multiplex PCR, and TCRdb kept only the in-frame ones, dropping some. Clone size and V and J calls were adopted from that table, with D and trimming inferred from the DNA. The data contain hundreds of thousands of clones, approximately 88% of them singletons. Patients from Seattle were sampled longitudinally, starting during active infection. Unmatched junction bases numbered 14, after V lost 5 bases and J lost 5 bases. The CDR3 loop spans 17 amino acids.

The sample was peripheral blood. This sequence originates from a woman aged 70-85 years with COVID-19, enrolled during active disease. J is TRBJ2-1 and V is TRBV6-7; 8 bases map to TRBD2. TRBV6-7 is assigned to the ORF class and has an uncertain function. The CDR3 DNA reads as TGTGCCAGCAGTCAGCTTGGGAAGCGGGAGAACCACAATGAGCAGTTCTTC. It yields the protein CASSQLGKRENHNEQFF.